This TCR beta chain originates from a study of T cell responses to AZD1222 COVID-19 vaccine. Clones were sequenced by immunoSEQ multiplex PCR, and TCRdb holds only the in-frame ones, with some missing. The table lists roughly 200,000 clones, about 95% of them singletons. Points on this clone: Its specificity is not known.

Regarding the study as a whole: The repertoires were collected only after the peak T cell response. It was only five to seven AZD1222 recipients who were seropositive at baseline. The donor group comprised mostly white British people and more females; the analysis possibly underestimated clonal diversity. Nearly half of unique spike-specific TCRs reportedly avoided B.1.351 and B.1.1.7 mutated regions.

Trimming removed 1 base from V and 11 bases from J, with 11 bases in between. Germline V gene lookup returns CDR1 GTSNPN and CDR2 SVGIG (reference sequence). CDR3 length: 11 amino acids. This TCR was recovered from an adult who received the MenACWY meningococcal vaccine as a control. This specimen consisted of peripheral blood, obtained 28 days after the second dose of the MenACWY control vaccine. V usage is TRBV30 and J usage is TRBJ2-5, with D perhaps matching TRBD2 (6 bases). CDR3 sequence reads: CAWSGGDPQYF. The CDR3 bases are TGTGCCTGGAGTGGGGGGGACCCGCAGTACTTC.